This T cell receptor beta chain appears in the sequencing data of a study of spatial heterogeneity in lung cancer. From the 5' RACE reads, TCRdb called clonotypes with MiXCR, one entry per CDR3 protein. The sample shows about 120,000 distinct CDR3 sequences, 12% of them seen only once. Time point specified: blood at routine non-recurrence follow-up after resection. Without sorting, whole RNA was sequenced from tumor, nontumor lung or frozen PBMC. J gave up 6 bases and V 7 bases, and 8 bases lay outside the gene matches. The CDR3 contains 14 residues. The chain employs TRBV12-3 or TRBV12-4 and TRBJ2-1, with TRBD2 matching over 8 bases. Here the sequenced sample was PBMCs, taken at follow-up. This TCR derives from a male donor with early-stage non-small cell lung cancer. CDR3: CASTNSGGRNEQFF. Written as DNA, the CDR3 is TGTGCCAGCACTAACAGCGGGGGCCGCAATGAGCAGTTCTTC.